This T cell receptor (beta chain) was identified in a study of cytomegalovirus exposure and HLA in healthy donors. The primer mix had 60 Vbeta and 13 Jbeta primers. Assay used: immunoSEQ multiplex PCR; TCRdb lists only in-frame clones, some missing. The sample holds about 82,000 clones, around a tenth seen once. About this clone itself: Its matching antigen is unknown.

The study's findings and limits: Presence/absence analyses assumed roughly uniform sequencing depth across donors, which may not hold. In vitro, a few CMV-associated chains proved specific for CMV antigens. Reported performance of the classifier showed diagnosis of cytomegalovirus status with high specificity and sensitivity.

Healthy bone marrow donors made up the donors. Per the germline V gene, CDR1 is LNHDA and CDR2 is SQIVND (reference sequence). This CDR3 is built from 15 residues. The V and J ends lost 6 bases and 3 bases respectively, with 15 bases between them. The chain links TRBV19 to TRBJ2-1; D perhaps matches TRBD2 (6 bases). The sample was PBMCs. This TCR was recovered from a man aged 60-69 years in good health and CMV-seropositive. CDR3 residues: CASRGSGEVYNEQFF. CDR3 nucleotide sequence: TGTGCCAGTAGGGGGTCGGGAGAGGTCTACAATGAGCAGTTCTTC.